The entry below gives a single TCR beta chain sequence along with its context. The record originates from a study of human T cells and chemical hapten exposure. The time point here: patch test 2, 6 weeks after DPC sensitization. Treatment defined: therapeutic diphenylcyclopropenone sensitization with weekly scalp DPC. Each CDR3 protein gets one entry after TCRdb re-called the RACE reads with MiXCR. The repertoire holds about 380,000 distinct CDR3 sequences, with about 6.9% as singletons. V was clipped by 3 bases and J by 7 bases; unmatched bases: 7. CDR1 and CDR2 from the germline V gene are SGDLS and YYNGEE. The length of the CDR3 is 16 residues.

The input for sequencing was whole blood, taken in connection with sensitization to the hapten diphenylcyclopropenone (DPC). The rearrangement links TRBV9 to TRBJ2-1; 13 bases fit TRBD2. The clonotype was recovered from a woman aged 18-30 years with alopecia areata. Some clones in this sample may be carry-over from other donors' samples. The CDR3 is CASSAPLAGGPNEQFF. In DNA, the CDR3 is TGTGCCAGCAGCGCTCCACTAGCGGGGGGGCCGAATGAGCAGTTCTTC.